The sequence of this TCR beta chain was determined in a study of control samples from healthy donors and cancer patients. Data came from immunoSEQ multiplex PCR; TCRdb stores just in-frame clones and leaves some out. The sample has some 120,000 clones, roughly 92% seen once; the top ten hold approximately 0.57%. Germline-derived CDR1 and CDR2 are LNHDA and SQIVND (reference sequence). V lost 7 bases and J 8 bases, leaving 18 bases between the germline ends. The CDR3 contains 14 residues. The TCR originated in a man of 80 years or more with head and neck cancer. This chain uses TRBV19 with TRBJ1-5; D possibly corresponds to TRBD1 (6 bases). The source material was PBMCs. The DNA for the CDR3 is TGTGCCAGTAAGGGAAGCAGGGGTTGGGAGCCCCAGCATTTT. It codes for CASKGSRGWEPQHF.